This TCR beta chain is drawn from a study of T cell repertoires in cytomegalovirus infection. Whole-study context: The study used recently identified HLA-C-restricted and well-studied HLA-B-restricted CMV epitopes. A matching HLA type, together with CMV infection, was signaled by public TCR beta signatures.

Study outcomes and limitations: The response measured ex vivo was dominated by TCR beta clonotypes (HLA-C-restricted and CMV-specific). Totalled public TCR beta family frequency picked out people who carried CMV plus the relevant HLA.

MiXCR was run by TCRdb on the reads, yielding one entry per CDR3 protein. The table shows about 830,000 distinct CDR3 sequences, with around a third occurring only once. A few counts support this clonotype. Its target is not known. The source material was cultured CD8+ T cells from PBMCs, sampled from culture after CMV antigen stimulation. This sequence was found in a human donor in good health (CMV status not recorded). Some clones in this sample may be carry-over from other donors' samples.

The CDR3 region has the DNA TGTGCCAGCAGCTTACTGGGACAGGGGCCACCTTGGGGCTACACCTTC. This encodes CASSLLGQGPPWGYTF. The gene calls are TRBV7-9 and TRBJ1-2, with TRBD1 matching over 10 bases. After removal of 2 bases from V and 8 bases from J, the junction contained 11 bases not matched to a gene. Germline V gene lookup returns CDR1 SEHNR and CDR2 FQNEAQ (reference sequence). The length of the CDR3 is 16 residues.